This passage covers 25 T cell receptor beta chains from one sample sequenced in a study of cytomegalovirus exposure and HLA in healthy donors. The PCR contained 60 Vbeta and 13 Jbeta primers. Assay: immunoSEQ multiplex PCR; the TCRdb copy retains only in-frame clones and omits some. The table shows about 160,000 clones, with nearly 80% occurring only once. The sample was PBMCs. All receptors come from a woman aged 50 to 60 in good health and CMV-seropositive.

This clone was detected once. Other DNA sequences in the sample encode the same CDR3. V gene TRBV5-1 combines with J gene TRBJ1-5; maybe TRBD1 (6 bases). Germline V gene lookup returns CDR1 SGHRS and CDR2 YFSETQ. The CDR3 covers 16 residues. Trimming cost V 5 bases and J 3 bases, with 18 bases left between them. The CDR3 region is CASSSAGRGDNQPQHF. The CDR3 coding sequence is TGCGCCAGCAGTTCCGCCGGCAGGGGTGACAATCAGCCCCAGCATTTT.

This chain links TRBV28 with TRBJ1-4, with 7 bases lining up with TRBD1. The trim removed 5 bases at V and 8 bases at J, leaving 17 bases unmatched. Germline V gene lookup returns CDR1 MDHEN and CDR2 SYDVKM. This CDR3 is built from 17 residues. The CDR3 DNA follows: TGTGCCAGCAGTACACTACTCCGGACAGGAGGGGGAGAAAAACTGTTTTTT. Translation gives CASSTLLRTGGGEKLFF.

The rearrangement links TRBV7-2 to TRBJ2-7; possible D gene TRBD2, 5 bases. Germline CDR1 is SGHTA and CDR2 is FQGNSA. The CDR3 covers 14 residues. V was cut by 3 bases and J by 5 bases, with 14 bases left in between. The CDR3 region has the DNA TGTGCCAGCAGCTTGCAGGTGGACTTGGACGAGCAGTACTTC. This sequence encodes CASSLQVDLDEQYF.

The chain has TRBV6-1 and TRBJ2-5, with a tentative D call TRBD2 (7 bases). This CDR3 contains 16 residues. V was cut by 0 bases and J by 4 bases, with 15 bases left in between. The V gene's germline CDR1 is MNHNS and CDR2 SASEGT. CDR3 protein: CASSEALPGGRETQYF. Here the CDR3 DNA reads TGTGCCAGCAGTGAAGCGCTTCCGGGGGGCCGAGAGACCCAGTACTTC.

The CDR3 is CASNPAGLNQPQHF. For the CDR3, the DNA is TGTGCCAGCAACCCGGCAGGCCTCAATCAGCCCCAGCATTTT. V is TRBV6-1 and J is TRBJ1-5; D is unresolved. The V and J ends lost 7 bases and 3 bases respectively, with 13 bases between them. The V gene's germline CDR1 is MNHNS and CDR2 SASEGT. The CDR3 loop spans 14 amino acids.

The rearrangement uses TRBV5-6 and TRBJ2-2; D gene unclear. The CDR3 extends over 12 amino acids. The V and J ends lost 4 bases and 7 bases respectively, with 8 bases between them. From germline, CDR1 is SGHDT and CDR2 YYEEEE. The CDR3 sequence: CASSPDFGELFF. Written as DNA, the CDR3 is TGTGCCAGCAGCCCCGACTTCGGGGAGCTGTTTTTT.

To note about this clone: Other DNA variants within this sample encode the same CDR3. This chain uses TRBV6-5 with TRBJ1-5; possibly TRBD1 for D (5 bases). The V and J ends lost 6 bases and 6 bases respectively, with 15 bases between them. CDR1 is MNHEY and CDR2 is SVGAGI in the germline V gene. This CDR3 spans 14 amino acids. Here the CDR3 reads CASRSGQGSQPQHF. CDR3 DNA sequence: TGTGCCAGCAGAAGCGGGCAGGGCAGTCAGCCCCAGCATTTT.

The V and J genes are TRBV18 and TRBJ1-4; a possible D gene is TRBD1 (5 bases). V was shortened by 5 bases and J by 5 bases, with 12 bases between the two germline ends. This CDR3 spans 14 amino acids. Germline CDR1 KGHSH, CDR2 LQKENI. The CDR3 is CASSSDRWNEKLFF. CDR3 bases: TGTGCCAGCTCATCAGACAGATGGAATGAAAAACTGTTTTTT.

The chain joins TRBV28 to TRBJ1-4, with TRBD1 matching over 8 bases. The CDR3 runs 14 residues. In germline, CDR1 is MDHEN, CDR2 SYDVKM. J was trimmed by 8 bases and V by 3 bases; bases with no gene match: 5. The CDR3 region is CASSLTGVREKLFF. CDR3 nucleotides: TGTGCCAGCAGTTTGACAGGGGTTCGCGAAAAACTGTTTTTT.

As for this clone: One junction end disagrees with the germline gene, perhaps due to a read error. Within the sample, other DNA sequences also encode this same CDR3. The gene calls are TRBV7-2 and TRBJ2-1, with TRBD2 matching 9 bases. CDR1 is SGHTA, CDR2 FQGNSA, per germline. The CDR3 has 16 residues. The CDR3 DNA sequence: TGTGCTAGCAGCCGGAGCGGGGGGCGTTTCTACAATGAGCAGTTCTTC. Translating it yields CASSRSGGRFYNEQFF.

J is TRBJ1-5 and V is TRBV6-5; D is ambiguous. Per germline, CDR1 MNHEY and CDR2 SVGAGI. Trimming pared 8 bases from V and 1 base from J, leaving 15 bases between. The CDR3 has 15 amino acids. The CDR3, as DNA: TGTGCCAGCCGAAACTCGGGAGCAAGCAATCAGCCCCAGCATTTT. This translates into CASRNSGASNQPQHF.

This chain connects TRBV7-8 to TRBJ2-5, with 10 bases that match TRBD2. The V gene end was trimmed by 2 bases and the J gene end by 1 base; junction bases not matched to a gene: 16. From germline, CDR1 is SGHVS and CDR2 FQNEAQ. The CDR3 has 20 amino acids. CDR3 DNA sequence: TGTGCCAGCAGCTTAAGACGGCGACTAGCGGGCGGCCGGCCCCAAGAGACCCAGTACTTC. The encoded protein is CASSLRRRLAGGRPQETQYF. The whole variable domain, remainder taken from reference TRBV7-8 and TRBJ2-5, is GAGVSQSPRYKVAKRGQDVALRCDPISGHVSLFWYQQALGQGPEFLTYFQNEAQLDKSGLPSDRFFAERPEGSVSTLKIQRTQQEDSAVYLCASSLRRRLAGGRPQETQYFGPGTRLLVL.

CDR3 protein: CASSPDRVGTEAFF. DNA for the CDR3: TGTGCCAGCAGCCCGGACAGGGTGGGCACTGAAGCTTTCTTT. The chain combines TRBV2 with TRBJ1-1; 8 bases are a match to TRBD1. With 6 bases clipped from V and 4 bases from J, the junction kept 7 bases outside the gene matches. There are 14 residues in the CDR3. Germline CDR1 and CDR2: SNHLY and FYNNEI. The whole variable domain, remainder taken from reference TRBV2 and TRBJ1-1, is EPEVTQTPSHQVTQMGQEVILRCVPISNHLYFYWYRQILGQKVEFLVSFYNNEISEKSEIFDDQFSVERPDGSNFTLKIRSTKLEDSAMYFCASSPDRVGTEAFFGQGTRLTVV.

The chain uses TRBV5-4 and TRBJ2-7; D unresolved. Germline values: CDR1 SGHNT, CDR2 YYREEE (reference sequence). CDR3 length: 14 amino acids. Trimming shortened V by 6 bases and J by 2 bases, and 15 bases separated the two germline ends. Written as DNA, the CDR3 is TGTGCCAGCAATCTAGGTCCCACAACCTACGAGCAGTACTTC. Translated, it gives CASNLGPTTYEQYF.

The V gene is TRBV4-1, the J gene TRBJ2-7, with D tentatively TRBD1 (5 bases). This CDR3 spans 16 amino acids. The germline V gene has CDR1 MGHRA and CDR2 YSYEKL. The V end lost 0 bases, the J end lost 3 bases, and 15 bases lay between the germline ends. The CDR3 DNA is TGCGCCAGCAGCCAAGATAGGCAGGGATACTTCTACGAGCAGTACTTC. Translation gives CASSQDRQGYFYEQYF.

The V and J genes are TRBV4-1 and TRBJ1-2; perhaps TRBD1 as D (6 bases). The length of the CDR3 is 16 residues. Germline CDR1 MGHRA, CDR2 YSYEKL. Trimming pared 2 bases from V and 4 bases from J, leaving 17 bases between. CDR3 protein: CASSQLGGPRGYGYTF. CDR3 bases: TGCGCCAGCAGCCAATTGGGGGGGCCCCGGGGCTATGGCTACACCTTC.

This chain connects TRBV11-2 to TRBJ2-2; the match to TRBD1 covers 8 bases. The germline gives CDR1 SGHAT, CDR2 FQNNGV. V lost 8 bases to trimming and J lost 6 bases; unmatched junction nucleotides: 11. CDR3 length: 15 amino acids. CDR3 in amino acids: CASSPGQGLPGELFF. The CDR3 DNA is TGTGCCAGCTCCCCCGGACAGGGATTACCCGGGGAGCTGTTTTTT. Complete variable domain (other parts from reference TRBV11-2 and TRBJ2-2): EAGVAQSPRYKIIEKRQSVAFWCNPISGHATLYWYQQILGQGPKLLIQFQNNGVVDDSQLPKDRFSAERLKGVDSTLKIQPAKLEDSAVYLCASSPGQGLPGELFFGEGSRLTVL.

This rearrangement joins TRBV18 to TRBJ1-5; D unclear. V was cut by 8 bases and J by 0 bases, with 14 bases left in between. Germline V gene data show CDR1 as KGHSH and CDR2 as LQKENI. The CDR3 contains 15 residues. The CDR3 region is CASRGLPNSNQPQHF. CDR3 nucleotide sequence: TGTGCCAGCCGAGGGTTACCTAATAGCAATCAGCCCCAGCATTTT.

The chain couples TRBV7-9 to TRBJ1-1; D may be TRBD1 (6 bases). V was cut by 5 bases and J by 5 bases, with 12 bases left in between. Germline CDR1 SEHNR, CDR2 FQNEAQ (reference sequence). The CDR3 has 13 residues. CDR3 nucleotides: TGTGCCAGCAGCCTGGGGACATCGACTGAAGCTTTCTTT. It encodes CASSLGTSTEAFF.

The chain has TRBV7-9 and TRBJ1-2; possible D gene TRBD1, 5 bases. The V and J ends lost 2 bases and 3 bases respectively, with 10 bases between them. The germline V gene has CDR1 SEHNR and CDR2 FQNEAQ (reference sequence). The CDR3 runs to 14 residues. The CDR3 reads CASSLSGTHYGYTF. The CDR3 nucleotides are TGTGCCAGCAGCTTATCAGGGACTCACTATGGCTACACCTTC.

This rearrangement joins TRBV6-1 to TRBJ2-7; no clear D gene. V was cut by 5 bases and J by 4 bases, with 15 bases left in between. The CDR3 runs to 14 residues. Germline values: CDR1 MNHNS, CDR2 SASEGT. The CDR3 sequence is CASSLVRIQYEQYF. As DNA, the CDR3 is TGTGCCAGCAGTCTCGTTCGGATACAGTACGAGCAGTACTTC.

The chain recombines TRBV10-3 with TRBJ1-4; D ambiguous. V was shortened by 4 bases and J by 0 bases, with 9 bases between the two germline ends. Per the germline V gene, CDR1 is ENHRY and CDR2 is SYGVKD. This CDR3 has 15 amino acids. The DNA for the CDR3 is TGTGCCATCAGTGGAGGGTCCGCAACTAATGAAAAACTGTTTTTT. It yields the protein CAISGGSATNEKLFF.

This chain uses TRBV15 with TRBJ2-5; 12 bases match TRBD2. Germline V lookup: CDR1 LNHNV, CDR2 YYDKDF (reference sequence). The CDR3 extends over 17 amino acids. V dropped 3 bases and J dropped 7; count of bases not matched to a gene: 12. CDR3 DNA sequence: TGTGCCACCAGCAGGGACAGGGCTAGCGGGGGGGCGGGGACCCAGTACTTC. It translates to CATSRDRASGGAGTQYF.

The V gene is TRBV5-4, the J gene TRBJ1-3; D is possibly TRBD1 (5 bases). V shed 2 bases and J shed 2 bases, with 11 bases lying between them. The CDR3 extends over 15 amino acids. Germline lookup yields CDR1 SGHNT and CDR2 YYREEE (reference sequence). The CDR3 sequence is CASSLGVAPGNTIYF. In DNA form, the CDR3 reads TGTGCCAGCAGCTTAGGGGTAGCTCCTGGAAACACCATATATTTT.

The chain couples TRBV28 to TRBJ1-5; 8 positions agree with TRBD1. Trimming cost V 2 bases and J 6 bases; bases outside gene matches: 9. Germline CDR1 is MDHEN and CDR2 is SYDVKM. The CDR3 has 16 residues. The chain's CDR3 is CASSLPAGQGGQPQHF. DNA for the CDR3: TGTGCCAGCAGTTTACCAGCCGGACAGGGAGGTCAGCCCCAGCATTTT.